This passage covers 5 T cell receptor beta chains from one sample sequenced in a study of blood T cells in healthy people across ages. Then a second PCR, running roughly 7 to 12 cycles, was carried out with a sample-barcoded 5' primer and a J-beta primer mix. TCRdb re-called the 5' RACE reads with MiXCR, one entry per CDR3 protein. The table lists under 1,100,000 distinct CDR3 sequences, almost 25% of them singletons. These same records also appear under a second study, on T cells of mothers and their children.

The sequenced sample was blood. The receptors shown here come from a girl under 10 years old in good health.

The V call is TRBV5-4, the J call TRBJ2-7; tentative D call: TRBD1 (6 bases). The CDR3 consists of 14 residues. Germline CDR1 SGHNT, CDR2 YYREEE (reference sequence). V lost 2 bases and J lost 3, with 12 bases in between. CDR3 residues: CASSFRSRGYEQYF. The CDR3 DNA follows: TGTGCCAGCAGCTTCCGCTCCAGGGGCTACGAGCAGTACTTC.

The V and J genes are TRBV29-1 and TRBJ1-3; possibly TRBD1 for D (6 bases). V lost 5 bases and J 8 bases, leaving 16 bases between the germline ends. Germline V gene data show CDR1 as SQVTM and CDR2 as ANQGSEA. CDR3 size: 13 residues. This chain's CDR3 is CSVSLGGEDTIYF. CDR3 sequence (DNA): TGCAGCGTTTCCCTTGGGGGCGAAGACACCATATATTTT.

The chain has TRBV9 and TRBJ1-3; no clear D gene. This CDR3 is built from 13 residues. With 2 bases removed from V and 0 bases from J, the gap between germline ends came to 3 bases. CDR1 and CDR2 (germline): SGDLS, YYNGEE. The CDR3 loop reads CASSVSSGNTIYF. CDR3 coding DNA: TGTGCCAGCAGCGTTAGCTCTGGAAACACCATATATTTT.

The V and J genes are TRBV29-1 and TRBJ2-5; D call uncertain. The CDR3 is 12 residues long. V lost 4 bases and J lost 4, with 10 bases in between. Germline loops: CDR1 SQVTM, CDR2 ANQGSEA. The CDR3 nucleotides are TGCAGCGTTGGGTTATTGGGAGAGACCCAGTACTTC. Translated, it gives CSVGLLGETQYF.

On this clonotype: At one end, the junction sequence differs from germline, possibly due to a read error. The rearrangement links TRBV15 to TRBJ1-4; tentative D call: TRBD1 (6 bases). The V gene's germline CDR1 is LNHNV and CDR2 YYDKDF (reference sequence). There are 13 residues in the CDR3. The CDR3 region is CATRAGAEEKLVF. CDR3 nucleotide sequence: TGTGCCACCAGAGCGGGGGCAGAGGAAAAACTGGTTTTT.